The next 7 T cell receptor beta chains were all read from a single sample in a study of breast tumors, draining lymph nodes, adjacent tissues. TCRdb reprocessed the multiplex PCR reads via MiXCR and lists one record per CDR3 protein. The sample records about 230,000 distinct CDR3 sequences, roughly 32% being singletons. Breast cancer patients provided tissue from their axillary draining lymph nodes. Sequencing was done on a sample of axillary lymph node tissue. These receptors came from a female donor with breast cancer. Some clones in this sample may be carry-over from other donors' samples.

This clonotype was observed many times. V usage is TRBV7-6 and J usage is TRBJ2-7, with TRBD2 identical over 7 bases. The CDR3 length is 14 residues. Germline V gene sequence: CDR1 SGHVS, CDR2 FNYEAQ. Trimming took 5 bases from V and 2 from J; bases not matched to a gene: 6. As DNA, the CDR3 is TGTGCCAGCAGCAAATCTAGCGGTACCTACGAGCAGTACTTC. Its translation: CASSKSSGTYEQYF.

The sample holds many counts of this clonotype. V and J are TRBV5-1 and TRBJ2-7; D is unresolved. Deletions cut 1 base from V and 3 bases from J, with 5 bases between. CDR3 length equals 12 residues. CDR1 is SGHRS and CDR2 is YFSETQ in the germline V gene. The chain's CDR3 is CASSLNYYEQYF. For the CDR3, the DNA is TGCGCCAGCAGCTTGAATTACTACGAGCAGTACTTC.

The chain uses TRBV9 and TRBJ2-6; D not certain. V was shortened by 5 bases and J by 15 bases, with 21 bases between the two germline ends. Germline V CDR1 and CDR2: SGDLS, YYNGEE. The CDR3 runs 14 residues. The CDR3 loop is CASSPLAKGSDLTF. The DNA for the CDR3 is TGTGCCAGCAGTCCTCTGGCCAAGGGTAGTGACCTGACTTTC.

In the case of this clonotype: A much larger clone is a single base away; this may be a read error. The genes are TRBV18 and TRBJ2-2; D might be TRBD2 (6 bases). V dropped 2 bases and J dropped 4 bases, with 14 bases sitting between them. Germline values: CDR1 KGHSH, CDR2 LQKENI. The length of the CDR3 is 16 residues. CDR3 sequence reads: CASSPAGGSSTGELFF. The CDR3, as DNA: TGTGCCAGCTCACCAGCTGGAGGGAGTAGCACCGGGGAGCTGTTTTTT. Full variable domain (outside the CDR3, taken from reference TRBV18 and TRBJ2-2): NAGVMQNPRHLVRRRGQEARLRCSPMKGHSHVYWYRQLPEEGLKFMVYLQKENIIDESGMPKERFSAEFPKEGPSILRIQQVVRGDSAAYFCASSPAGGSSTGELFFGEGSRLTVL.

The V and J genes are TRBV18 and TRBJ2-3, with a possible D match to TRBD2 (6 bases). Between the trimmed V and J ends, which lost 1 base and 2 bases, there was a span of 13 bases. Germline V lookup: CDR1 KGHSH, CDR2 LQKENI. This CDR3 has 16 amino acids. The CDR3 DNA is TGTGCCAGCTCACCACTGGGTGGGAGGTCCACAGATACGCAGTATTTT. Amino acids: CASSPLGGRSTDTQYF. The full variable domain, rest sourced from reference TRBV18 and TRBJ2-3, is NAGVMQNPRHLVRRRGQEARLRCSPMKGHSHVYWYRQLPEEGLKFMVYLQKENIIDESGMPKERFSAEFPKEGPSILRIQQVVRGDSAAYFCASSPLGGRSTDTQYFGPGTRLTVL.

The chain carries TRBV7-2 and TRBJ1-5; D remains ambiguous. V was shortened by 3 bases and J by 8 bases, with 14 bases between the two germline ends. This CDR3 spans 14 amino acids. Germline CDR1 SGHTA, CDR2 FQGNSA. The chain's CDR3 is CASSLESPAEPQHF. The CDR3 DNA reads as TGTGCCAGCAGCTTGGAGAGCCCAGCGGAGCCCCAGCATTTT. Based on the CDR3 plus reference TRBV7-2 and TRBJ1-5, the full variable domain is GAGVSQSPSNKVTEKGKDVELRCDPISGHTALYWYRQSLGQGLEFLIYFQGNSAPDKSGLPSDRFSAERTGGSVSTLTIQRTQQEDSAVYLCASSLESPAEPQHFGDGTRLSIL.

The V and J genes are TRBV2 and TRBJ2-7; D might be TRBD2 (6 bases). V was shortened by 2 bases and J by 3 bases, with 11 bases between the two germline ends. This CDR3 has 14 residues. Germline lookup yields CDR1 SNHLY and CDR2 FYNNEI. CDR3 in amino acids: CASSELGGYYEQYF. Here the CDR3 DNA reads TGTGCCAGCAGTGAATTGGGGGGTTACTACGAGCAGTACTTC.